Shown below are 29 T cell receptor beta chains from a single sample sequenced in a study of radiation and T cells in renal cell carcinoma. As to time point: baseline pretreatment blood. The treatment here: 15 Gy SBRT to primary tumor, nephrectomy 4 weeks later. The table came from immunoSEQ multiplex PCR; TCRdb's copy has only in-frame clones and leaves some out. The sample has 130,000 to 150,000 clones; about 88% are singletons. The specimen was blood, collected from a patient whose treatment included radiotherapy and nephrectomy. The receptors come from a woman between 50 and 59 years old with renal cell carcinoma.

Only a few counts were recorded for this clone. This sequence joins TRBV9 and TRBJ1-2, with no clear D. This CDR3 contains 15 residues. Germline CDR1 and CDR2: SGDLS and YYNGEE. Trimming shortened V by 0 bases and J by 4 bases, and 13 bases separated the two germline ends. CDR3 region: CASSVGIGNAYGYTF. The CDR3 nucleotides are TGTGCCAGCAGCGTAGGTATAGGGAATGCCTATGGCTACACCTTC.

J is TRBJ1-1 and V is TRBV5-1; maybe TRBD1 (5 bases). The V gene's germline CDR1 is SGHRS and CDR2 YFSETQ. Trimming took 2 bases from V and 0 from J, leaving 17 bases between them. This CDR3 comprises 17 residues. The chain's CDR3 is CASSLPPAGIVNTEAFF. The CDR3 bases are TGCGCCAGCAGCTTACCTCCGGCAGGGATAGTGAACACTGAAGCTTTCTTT. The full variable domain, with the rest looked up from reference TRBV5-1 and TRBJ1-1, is KAGVTQTPRYLIKTRGQQVTLSCSPISGHRSVSWYQQTPGQGLQFLFEYFSETQRNKGNFPGRFSGRQFSNSRSEMNVSTLELGDSALYLCASSLPPAGIVNTEAFFGQGTRLTVV.

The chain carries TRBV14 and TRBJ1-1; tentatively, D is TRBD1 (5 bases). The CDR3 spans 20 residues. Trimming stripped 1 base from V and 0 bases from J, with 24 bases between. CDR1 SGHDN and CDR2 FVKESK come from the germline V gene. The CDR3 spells CASSQGPGGGSTLVNTEAFF. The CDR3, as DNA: TGTGCCAGCAGCCAAGGTCCGGGGGGAGGATCGACCCTTGTGAACACTGAAGCTTTCTTT.

The CDR3 region is CASSFSGTGEQFF. The CDR3 coding sequence is TGTGCCAGCAGTTTTTCCGGGACAGGCGAGCAGTTCTTC. J is TRBJ2-1 and V is TRBV6-1; 8 bases align to TRBD1. The CDR3 totals 13 residues. Germline V gene data show CDR1 as MNHNS and CDR2 as SASEGT. V trimming: 5 bases; J trimming: 10 bases; junction bases outside the gene matches: 7.

This CDR3 is CASSPDRGVAGELFF. CDR3 DNA: TGCGCCAGCAGCCCGGACAGGGGAGTCGCCGGGGAGCTGTTTTTT. This sequence joins TRBV4-3 and TRBJ2-2; 9 nucleotides agree with TRBD1. The germline V gene has CDR1 LGHNA and CDR2 YSLEER. The CDR3 length is 15 residues. The V segment lost 4 bases and the J segment 6 bases; nucleotides outside the gene matches: 6.

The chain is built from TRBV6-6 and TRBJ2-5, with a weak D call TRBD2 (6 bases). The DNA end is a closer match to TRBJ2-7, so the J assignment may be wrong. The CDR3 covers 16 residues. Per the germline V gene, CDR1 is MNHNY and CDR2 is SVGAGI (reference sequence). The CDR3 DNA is TGTGCCAGCAGTCGCGGGGCCCAGGGCCTCTCCTACGAGCAGTACTTC. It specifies CASSRGAQGLSYEQYF.

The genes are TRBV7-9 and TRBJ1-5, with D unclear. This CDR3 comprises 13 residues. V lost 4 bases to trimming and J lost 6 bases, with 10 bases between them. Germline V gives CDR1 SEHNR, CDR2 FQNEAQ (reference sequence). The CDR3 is CASSYLVGQPQHF. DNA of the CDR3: TGTGCCAGCAGCTACTTAGTAGGTCAGCCCCAGCATTTT.

DNA for the CDR3: TGTGCCAGCAGCCCCCCACTAGCGGGGGACGGGGAGCTGTTTTTT. Translating it yields CASSPPLAGDGELFF. The chain recombines TRBV7-2 with TRBJ2-2, with 11 bases that match TRBD2. Unmatched junction bases numbered 6, after V lost 5 bases and J lost 7 bases. Germline lookup yields CDR1 SGHTA and CDR2 FQGNSA. This CDR3 spans 15 amino acids.

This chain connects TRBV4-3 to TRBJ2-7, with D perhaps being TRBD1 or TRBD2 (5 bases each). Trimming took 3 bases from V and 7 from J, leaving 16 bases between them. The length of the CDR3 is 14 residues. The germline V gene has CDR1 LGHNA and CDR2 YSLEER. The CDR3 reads CASSQSRGLREQYF. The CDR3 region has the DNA TGCGCCAGCAGCCAGAGTCGGGGCCTTCGGGAGCAGTACTTC.

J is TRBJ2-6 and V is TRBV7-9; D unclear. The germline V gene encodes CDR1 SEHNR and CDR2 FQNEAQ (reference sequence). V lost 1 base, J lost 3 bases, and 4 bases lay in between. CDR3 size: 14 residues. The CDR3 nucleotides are TGTGCCAGCAGCTTAGGGTATGGGGCCAACGTCCTGACTTTC. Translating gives CASSLGYGANVLTF.

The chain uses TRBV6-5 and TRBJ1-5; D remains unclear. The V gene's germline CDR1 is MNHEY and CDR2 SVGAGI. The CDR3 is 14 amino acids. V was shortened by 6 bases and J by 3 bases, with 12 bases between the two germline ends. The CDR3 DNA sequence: TGTGCCAGCAGACGACGGGAAAACAATCAGCCCCAGCATTTT. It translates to CASRRRENNQPQHF.

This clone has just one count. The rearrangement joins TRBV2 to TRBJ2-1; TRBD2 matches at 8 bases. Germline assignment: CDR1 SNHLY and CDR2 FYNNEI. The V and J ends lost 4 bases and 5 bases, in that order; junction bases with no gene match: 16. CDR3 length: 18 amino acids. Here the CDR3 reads CASSARPWRSGRNNEQFF. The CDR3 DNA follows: TGTGCCAGCAGTGCACGACCCTGGCGGAGCGGGAGAAACAATGAGCAGTTCTTC.

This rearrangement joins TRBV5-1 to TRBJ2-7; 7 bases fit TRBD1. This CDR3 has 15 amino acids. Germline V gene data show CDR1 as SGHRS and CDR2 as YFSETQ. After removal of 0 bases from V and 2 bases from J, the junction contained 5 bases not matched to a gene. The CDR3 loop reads CASSLGGTVPYEQYF. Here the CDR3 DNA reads TGCGCCAGCAGCTTGGGGGGGACAGTTCCCTACGAGCAGTACTTC.

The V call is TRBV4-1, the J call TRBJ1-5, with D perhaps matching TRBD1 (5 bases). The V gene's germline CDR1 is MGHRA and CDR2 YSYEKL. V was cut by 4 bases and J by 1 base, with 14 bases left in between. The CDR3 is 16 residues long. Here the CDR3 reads CASSPLWGGSNQPQHF. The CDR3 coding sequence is TGCGCCAGCAGCCCGTTGTGGGGGGGAAGCAATCAGCCCCAGCATTTT.

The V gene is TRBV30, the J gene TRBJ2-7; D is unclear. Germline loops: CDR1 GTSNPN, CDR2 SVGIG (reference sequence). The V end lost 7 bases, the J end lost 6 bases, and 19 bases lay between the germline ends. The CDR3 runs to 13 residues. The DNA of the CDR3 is TGTGCCTCCTCAACTCATCTCTCGTCCGAGCAGTACTTC. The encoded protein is CASSTHLSSEQYF. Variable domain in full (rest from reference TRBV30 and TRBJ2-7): SQTIHQWPATLVQPVGSPLSLECTVEGTSNPNLYWYRQAAGRGLQLLFYSVGIGQISSEVPQNLSASRPQDRQFILSSKKLLLSDSGFYLCASSTHLSSEQYFGPGTRLTVT.

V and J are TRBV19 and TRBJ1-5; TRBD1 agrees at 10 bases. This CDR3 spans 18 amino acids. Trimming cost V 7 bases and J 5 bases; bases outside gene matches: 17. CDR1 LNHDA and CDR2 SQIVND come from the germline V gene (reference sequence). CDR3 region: CASMSARYGTGDYQPQHF. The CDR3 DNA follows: TGTGCCAGTATGTCAGCTAGGTACGGGACAGGGGATTATCAGCCCCAGCATTTT.

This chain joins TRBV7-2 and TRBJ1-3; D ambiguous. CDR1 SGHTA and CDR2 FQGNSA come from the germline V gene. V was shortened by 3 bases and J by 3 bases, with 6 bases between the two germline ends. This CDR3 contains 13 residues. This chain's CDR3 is CASSFAVGNTIYF. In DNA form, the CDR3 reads TGTGCCAGCAGCTTCGCGGTTGGAAACACCATATATTTT.

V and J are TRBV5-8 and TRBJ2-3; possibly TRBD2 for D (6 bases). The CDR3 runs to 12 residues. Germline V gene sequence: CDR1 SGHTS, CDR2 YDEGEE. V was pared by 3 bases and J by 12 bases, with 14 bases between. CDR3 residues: CASSSGTYIQYF. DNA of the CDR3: TGTGCCAGCAGCTCCGGGACTTATATCCAGTATTTT. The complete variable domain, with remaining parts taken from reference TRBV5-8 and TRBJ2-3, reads EAGVTQSPTHLIKTRGQQATLRCSPISGHTSVYWYQQALGLGLQFLLWYDEGEERNRGNFPPRFSGRQFPNYSSELNVNALELEDSALYLCASSSGTYIQYFGPGTRLTVL.

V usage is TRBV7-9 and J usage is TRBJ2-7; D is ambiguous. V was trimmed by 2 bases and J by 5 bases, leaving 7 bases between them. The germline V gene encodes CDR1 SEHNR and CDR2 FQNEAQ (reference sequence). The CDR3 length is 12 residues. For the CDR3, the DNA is TGTGCCAGCAGCTTATATGGGGACGAGCAGTACTTC. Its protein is CASSLYGDEQYF.

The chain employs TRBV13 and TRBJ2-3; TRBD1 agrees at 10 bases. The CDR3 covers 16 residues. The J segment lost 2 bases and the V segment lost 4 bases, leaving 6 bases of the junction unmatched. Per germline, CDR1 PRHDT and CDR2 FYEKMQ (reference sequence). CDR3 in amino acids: CASSSPGQGFTDTQYF. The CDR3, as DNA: TGTGCCAGCAGCTCTCCGGGACAGGGGTTCACAGATACGCAGTATTTT.

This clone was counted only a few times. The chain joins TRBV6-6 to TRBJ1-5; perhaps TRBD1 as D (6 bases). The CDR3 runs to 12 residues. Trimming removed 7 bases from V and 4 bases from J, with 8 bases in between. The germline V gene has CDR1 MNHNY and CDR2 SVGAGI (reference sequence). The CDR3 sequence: CASTQGNQPQHF. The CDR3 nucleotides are TGTGCCAGCACCCAGGGGAATCAGCCCCAGCATTTT.

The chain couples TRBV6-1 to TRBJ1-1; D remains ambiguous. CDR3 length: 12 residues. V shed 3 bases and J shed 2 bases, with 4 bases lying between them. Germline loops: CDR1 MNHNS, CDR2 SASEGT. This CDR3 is CASSESNTEAFF. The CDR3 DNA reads TGTGCCAGCAGTGAGTCTAACACTGAAGCTTTCTTT.

CDR3 sequence reads: CASKNSNQPQHF. The CDR3 bases are TGTGCCAGTAAAAATAGCAATCAGCCCCAGCATTTT. The rearrangement uses TRBV19 and TRBJ1-5; D is unresolved. Germline V CDR1 and CDR2: LNHDA, SQIVND (reference sequence). V was pared by 7 bases and J by 0 bases, with 4 bases between. This CDR3 region has 12 residues.

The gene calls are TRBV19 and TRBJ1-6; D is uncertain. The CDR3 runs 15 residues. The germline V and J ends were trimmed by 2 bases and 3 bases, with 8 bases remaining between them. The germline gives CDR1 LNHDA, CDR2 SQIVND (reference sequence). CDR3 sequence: CASSISVSYNSPLHF. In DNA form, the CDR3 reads TGTGCCAGTAGTATAAGTGTCAGCTATAATTCACCCCTCCACTTT. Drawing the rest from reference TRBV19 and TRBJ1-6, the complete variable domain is DGGITQSPKYLFRKEGQNVTLSCEQNLNHDAMYWYRQDPGQGLRLIYYSQIVNDFQKGDIAEGYSVSREKKESFPLTVTSAQKNPTAFYLCASSISVSYNSPLHFGNGTRLTVT.

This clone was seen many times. CDR3 nucleotide sequence: TGTGCCAGCAGACAGGGGGCGAACTATGGCTACACCTTC. Protein sequence: CASRQGANYGYTF. The chain joins TRBV5-5 to TRBJ1-2; 9 nucleotides match TRBD1. The trim removed 5 bases at V and 2 bases at J, leaving 1 base unmatched. Germline V gene lookup returns CDR1 SGHKS and CDR2 YYEKEE (reference sequence). This CDR3 is built from 13 residues.

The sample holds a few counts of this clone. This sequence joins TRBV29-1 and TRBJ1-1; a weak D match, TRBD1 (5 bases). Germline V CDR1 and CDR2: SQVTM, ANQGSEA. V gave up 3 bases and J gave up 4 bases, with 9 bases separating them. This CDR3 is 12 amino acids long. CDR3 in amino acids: CSVDRVGTEAFF. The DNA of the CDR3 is TGCAGCGTTGACAGGGTTGGCACTGAAGCTTTCTTT.

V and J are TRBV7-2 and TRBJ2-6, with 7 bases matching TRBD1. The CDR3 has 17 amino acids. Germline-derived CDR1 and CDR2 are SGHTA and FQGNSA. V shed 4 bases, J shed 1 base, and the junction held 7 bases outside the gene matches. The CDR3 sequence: CASSSRGQRSGANVLTF. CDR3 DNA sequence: TGTGCCAGCAGCTCCAGGGGACAGCGATCTGGGGCCAACGTCCTGACTTTC.

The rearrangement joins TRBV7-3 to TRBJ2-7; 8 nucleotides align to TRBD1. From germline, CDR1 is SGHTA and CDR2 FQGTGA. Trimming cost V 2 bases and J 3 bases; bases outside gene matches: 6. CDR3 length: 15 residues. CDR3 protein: CASSLGQGRFYEQYF. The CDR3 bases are TGTGCCAGCAGCTTAGGACAGGGAAGGTTCTACGAGCAGTACTTC.

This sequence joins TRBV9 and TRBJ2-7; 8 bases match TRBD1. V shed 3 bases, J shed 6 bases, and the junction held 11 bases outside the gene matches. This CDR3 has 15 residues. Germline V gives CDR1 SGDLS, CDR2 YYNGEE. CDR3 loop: CASSATGESLLEQYF. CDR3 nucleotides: TGTGCCAGCAGCGCGACAGGGGAATCCCTCCTCGAGCAGTACTTC.